This section outlines one TCR beta chain sequence together with its context. The clone's antigen remains unknown. Qualities for individual bases were not recorded, and no much larger clone is one base off. These data are taken from a study of blood T cell repertoires in COVID-19 (dated by TCRdb to the early 2020s). A note on the overall study: Samples from collaborators originated in the United States, Italy and Spain and spanned both the acute and convalescent phases of COVID-19. The prospective study material was composed of cDNA or gDNA derived from T cells, B-cell-depleted T cells, or PBMCs. Subjects who had been exposed to COVID-19, were actively infected with it, or had recovered from it provided the deeply sampled blood TCRbeta repertoires that made up the dataset. The repertoires were released in a freely available public database meant as a resource for research on the immune response to SARS-CoV-2. Samples came from the ongoing ImmuneRACE study (first 160 participants) plus 1,254 subjects from 6 global collaborators. The sample metadata nearly always contained a de-identified subject ID, COVID-19 status, age in years and sex. Where HLA class I and class II types were available, the types were taken from metadata supplied by the sample provider, not from assay-based typing. Study-wide conclusions, independent of this receptor: The quantity of clinical and demographic metadata differed by source and by participant and was supplied without curation.

V is reduced by 4 bases and J by 3 bases, leaving a spacing of 19 bases between them. In the germline V gene, CDR1 corresponds to MGHRA and CDR2 to YSYEKL. The CDR3 spans 17 residues, from the cysteine through the phenylalanine. The only DNA kept is the CDR3, 51 bases in frame from the first base. TCRbeta CDR3 regions were amplified from genomic DNA using the immunoSEQ Assay, a bias-controlled multiplex PCR. As for the original processing: Nucleated cell counts per sample were estimated from amplification of reference gene primers within the assay. To quantify the absolute abundance of each unique TCRbeta CDR3 rearrangement, sequence reads were collapsed and filtered. For each sample, productive Simpson clonality was calculated by taking the square root of Simpson's diversity index across productive rearrangements. TCRdb obtained this table from immuneACCESS and retained in-frame rearrangements with V and J assigned. These tables miss some clones; where compared with another copy, unresolved V genes account for less than half of the shortfall, and the remainder is unexplained. V and J calls and clone size are as listed in that table; D and trimming were resolved from the DNA. Recorded for this sample are some 230,000 clones; around 83% of them occurred a single time. The ten largest clonotypes hold around 0.97% of the sample.

Each collaborating institution followed its own protocols to collect whole blood in K2EDTA tubes. For TCRbeta analysis, collaborators shipped samples as frozen whole blood, isolated PBMCs, or DNA extracted from either of those sample types. This receptor was identified in a man aged 35-49 years with acute or convalescent COVID-19. The rearranged chain carries TRBV4-1 and TRBJ1-3; TRBD1 could be the D gene, as 5 bases match. The sample was peripheral blood. The CDR3 has the sequence CASSRPTAGNYGNTIYF. The nucleotides are TGCGCCAGCAGCCGGCCCACTGCAGGGAATTATGGAAACACCATATATTTT.